The 26 T cell receptor beta chains below come from one sample, sequenced in a study of T cell changes during pregnancy in multiple sclerosis. Generated by immunoSEQ multiplex PCR, the TCRdb table keeps only in-frame clones and is missing some. The data hold over 70,000 clones, with around 94% observed a single time. The sample consisted of peripheral blood, taken in the third trimester of pregnancy. The receptors here all came from a female donor with multiple sclerosis, enrolled in a pregnancy study.

This clone occurred once. The chain uses TRBV19 and TRBJ1-2; unclear D gene. Trimming cost V 5 bases and J 4 bases, with 14 bases left between them. The V gene's germline CDR1 is LNHDA and CDR2 SQIVND (reference sequence). CDR3 length equals 14 residues. The CDR3 is CASSAAGGTYGYTF. The CDR3 region has the DNA TGTGCCAGTAGTGCGGCGGGAGGTACCTATGGCTACACCTTC.

V and J are TRBV6-6 and TRBJ1-2; weak D call: TRBD1 (5 bases). This CDR3 region has 12 residues. Trimming pared 8 bases from V and 5 bases from J, leaving 12 bases between. Germline-derived CDR1 and CDR2 are MNHNY and SVGAGI (reference sequence). DNA for the CDR3: TGTGCCAGCGGAGGGAGGGGTTATGGCTACACCTTC. This codes for CASGGRGYGYTF.

The rearrangement joins TRBV12-5 to TRBJ2-5; 14 nucleotides agree with TRBD2. The CDR3 is 18 residues long. The germline V gene encodes CDR1 LGHNT and CDR2 FRNRAP. Germline trimming cut 6 bases from V and 4 bases from J; bases unmatched to any gene: 13. The DNA for the CDR3 is TGTGCTAGTGGCCTGGGACTAGCGGGAGCGGGTTTCGGAGAGACCCAGTACTTC. This sequence encodes CASGLGLAGAGFGETQYF.

The gene calls are TRBV2 and TRBJ2-1, with D possibly matching TRBD1 (5 bases). Trimming stripped 6 bases from V and 4 bases from J, with 7 bases between. The germline gives CDR1 SNHLY, CDR2 FYNNEI. This CDR3 contains 12 residues. The CDR3 nucleotides are TGTGCCAGCAGGGACACGTACAATGAGCAGTTCTTC. It translates to CASRDTYNEQFF.

The V call is TRBV5-1, the J call TRBJ2-7, with TRBD2 matching over 11 bases. The CDR3 consists of 17 residues. V lost 2 bases, J lost 0 bases, and 7 bases stayed unmatched. Germline-derived CDR1 and CDR2 are SGHRS and YFSETQ. For the CDR3, the DNA is TGCGCCAGCAGCTTCTCCGGGACTAGCGGCCCCTCCTACGAGCAGTACTTC. It codes for CASSFSGTSGPSYEQYF.

The V call is TRBV7-9, the J call TRBJ2-5; 9 nucleotides agree with TRBD1. Germline V CDR1 and CDR2: SEHNR, FQNEAQ (reference sequence). The V gene end was trimmed by 4 bases and the J gene end by 0 bases; junction bases not matched to a gene: 3. This CDR3 has 15 residues. DNA for the CDR3: TGTGCCAGCAGCTACGGACAGGGGAACCAAGAGACCCAGTACTTC. Its protein product is CASSYGQGNQETQYF. The whole variable domain, filled in from reference TRBV7-9 and TRBJ2-5, reads DTGVSQNPRHKITKRGQNVTFRCDPISEHNRLYWYRQTLGQGPEFLTYFQNEAQLEKSRLLSDRFSAERPKGSFSTLEIQRTEQGDSAMYLCASSYGQGNQETQYFGPGTRLLVL.

The chain joins TRBV7-2 to TRBJ2-2; 10 nucleotides match TRBD1. Germline trimming cut 5 bases from V and 3 bases from J; bases unmatched to any gene: 9. The CDR3 is 17 residues long. Germline CDR1 SGHTA, CDR2 FQGNSA. The chain's CDR3 is CASSKGGQGIYTGELFF. DNA of the CDR3: TGTGCCAGCAGCAAGGGGGGACAGGGGATTTACACCGGGGAGCTGTTTTTT.

CDR3 protein: CASSRGDRASEQYF. CDR3 DNA sequence: TGTGCCAGCAGCCGAGGGGACAGGGCTTCCGAGCAGTACTTC. The chain carries TRBV7-2 and TRBJ2-7, with 9 nucleotides matching TRBD1. In germline, CDR1 is SGHTA, CDR2 FQGNSA. The J segment lost 6 bases and the V segment lost 5 bases, leaving 8 bases of the junction unmatched. The length of the CDR3 is 14 residues.

The V gene is TRBV6-1, the J gene TRBJ2-5, with D possibly being TRBD1 (5 bases). Germline values: CDR1 MNHNS, CDR2 SASEGT. The V gene lost 4 bases and the J gene lost 1 base, with 16 bases spanning the gap. There are 16 residues in the CDR3. CDR3 loop: CASSGGAHQFQETQYF. The CDR3 nucleotides are TGTGCCAGCAGTGGTGGGGCCCACCAATTCCAAGAGACCCAGTACTTC.

The chain links TRBV29-1 to TRBJ1-4; 7 positions match TRBD1. There are 13 residues in the CDR3. V lost 4 bases and J lost 8; bases outside the gene matches: 7. Germline V gene sequence: CDR1 SQVTM, CDR2 ANQGSEA. The CDR3, as DNA: TGCAGCGTTGTTAAGGGGGCAGGAGAAAAACTGTTTTTT. Residues: CSVVKGAGEKLFF.

The gene calls are TRBV6-5 and TRBJ1-1; D might be TRBD1 (6 bases). CDR1 and CDR2 from the germline V gene are MNHEY and SVGAGI. The CDR3 is 14 amino acids. Between the trimmed V and J ends, which lost 2 bases and 7 bases, there was a span of 14 bases. CDR3 in DNA: TGTGCCAGCAGTTACGAGTGGACAGCGCATGAAGCTTTCTTT. Protein product: CASSYEWTAHEAFF.

The rearrangement uses TRBV5-5 and TRBJ2-7; 10 bases are a match to TRBD1. The length of the CDR3 is 16 residues. Trimming at V came to 0 bases and at J to 4 bases, leaving 7 bases not matched to a gene. Per germline, CDR1 SGHKS and CDR2 YYEKEE (reference sequence). The CDR3 here is CASSLGDRGLWYEQYF. The CDR3 DNA is TGTGCCAGCAGCTTGGGGGACAGGGGCCTTTGGTACGAGCAGTACTTC.

This chain uses TRBV19 with TRBJ2-7; D is undetermined. The CDR3 loop spans 12 amino acids. The V gene's germline CDR1 is LNHDA and CDR2 SQIVND (reference sequence). Trimming pared 6 bases from V and 2 bases from J, leaving 8 bases between. CDR3 nucleotides: TGTGCCAGTAGCCCCACTGCCTACGAGCAGTACTTC. Protein: CASSPTAYEQYF.

CDR3 sequence reads: CASRATQGGRSNQPQHF. For the CDR3, the DNA is TGTGCCAGCAGAGCTACCCAGGGGGGAAGAAGCAATCAGCCCCAGCATTTT. This chain connects TRBV28 to TRBJ1-5; TRBD1 matches at 7 bases. Germline loops: CDR1 MDHEN, CDR2 SYDVKM. This CDR3 comprises 17 residues. V lost 6 bases, J lost 1 base, and 12 bases stayed unmatched.

V usage is TRBV6-5 and J usage is TRBJ2-7; 7 positions match TRBD1. Looked up from germline, CDR1 is MNHEY and CDR2 is SVGAGI. CDR3 length: 14 amino acids. After removal of 4 bases from V and 4 bases from J, the junction contained 7 bases not matched to a gene. DNA for the CDR3: TGTGCCAGCAGTTTGACAGGGTTTGCGTACGAGCAGTACTTC. The encoded protein is CASSLTGFAYEQYF.

The chain is built from TRBV9 and TRBJ2-4; a possible D gene is TRBD2 (6 bases). The germline V gene has CDR1 SGDLS and CDR2 YYNGEE. This CDR3 is built from 14 residues. Trimming left V 2 bases short and J 5 bases short, with 11 bases between. CDR3 residues: CASSVGGTQNIQYF. The CDR3, as DNA: TGTGCCAGCAGCGTCGGAGGGACCCAAAACATTCAGTACTTC.

This sequence joins TRBV6-6 and TRBJ2-5, with D tentatively TRBD1 (6 bases). The CDR3 runs to 13 residues. V was pared by 5 bases and J by 5 bases, with 12 bases between. Germline V lookup: CDR1 MNHNY, CDR2 SVGAGI (reference sequence). CDR3 sequence: CASSKQGWETQYF. The CDR3 DNA reads as TGTGCCAGCAGTAAACAGGGTTGGGAGACCCAGTACTTC.

V gene TRBV14 combines with J gene TRBJ2-1; TRBD2 agrees at 7 bases. CDR1 and CDR2 (germline): SGHDN, FVKESK. This CDR3 comprises 16 residues. V dropped 4 bases and J dropped 7; count of bases not matched to a gene: 13. CDR3 region: CASSLKWAGVTNEQFF. The CDR3 coding sequence is TGTGCCAGCAGCCTCAAGTGGGCGGGAGTAACGAATGAGCAGTTCTTC.

The rearrangement uses TRBV15 and TRBJ2-2, with 7 bases that match TRBD1. The junction had 11 bases not matched to a gene; V was cut back by 4 bases and J by 6 bases. The CDR3 has 16 amino acids. Germline assignment: CDR1 LNHNV and CDR2 YYDKDF (reference sequence). The CDR3 loop reads CATSTRQGVIAGELFF. CDR3 DNA: TGTGCCACCAGCACCCGACAGGGCGTGATCGCCGGGGAGCTGTTTTTT.

The chain is built from TRBV6-5 and TRBJ1-1; no clear D. The ends were cut back, 0 bases at V and 11 bases at J, with 7 bases in the middle. From germline, CDR1 is MNHEY and CDR2 SVGAGI. This CDR3 is 11 amino acids long. In nucleotides, the CDR3 is TGTGCCAGCAGTTACTCCGGTCTGGCTTTCTTT. It encodes CASSYSGLAFF.

The J gene is TRBJ2-7, the V gene TRBV27; D is ambiguous. Per germline, CDR1 MNHEY and CDR2 SMNVEV (reference sequence). The V gene lost 3 bases and the J gene lost 0 bases, with 6 bases spanning the gap. The CDR3 is 13 amino acids. The CDR3 sequence: CASSFRHSYEQYF. The CDR3 DNA is TGTGCCAGCAGTTTCAGGCACTCCTACGAGCAGTACTTC.

This clone turned up a few times. The rearrangement joins TRBV28 to TRBJ1-1, with D maybe TRBD1 (6 bases). CDR1 and CDR2 from the germline V gene are MDHEN and SYDVKM. This CDR3 is built from 15 residues. V dropped 5 bases and J dropped 2 bases, with 15 bases sitting between them. The CDR3 protein is CASSPTGTFNTEAFF. The CDR3 DNA follows: TGTGCCAGCAGTCCGACCGGGACATTTAACACTGAAGCTTTCTTT.

The chain recombines TRBV6-6 with TRBJ2-7; TRBD2 matches 16 bases. The germline V gene has CDR1 MNHNY and CDR2 SVGAGI (reference sequence). The CDR3 runs to 16 residues. V gave up 6 bases and J gave up 5 bases; unmatched junction bases: 7. The CDR3 DNA reads as TGTGCCAGCAGCCCGGGACTAGCGGGAGGGCCCCACGAGCAGTACTTC. Residues: CASSPGLAGGPHEQYF.

The chain joins TRBV27 to TRBJ1-5; the D is unclear. Between the trimmed V and J ends, which lost 5 bases and 5 bases, there was a span of 10 bases. This CDR3 is 13 amino acids long. Germline lookup yields CDR1 MNHEY and CDR2 SMNVEV (reference sequence). CDR3 bases: TGTGCCAGCAGTATCACCAGTGATCAGCCCCAGCATTTT. Protein: CASSITSDQPQHF.

A single count supports this clone. The rearrangement links TRBV7-9 to TRBJ1-1; D may be TRBD1 (6 bases). From germline, CDR1 is SEHNR and CDR2 FQNEAQ (reference sequence). The CDR3 has 16 amino acids. V was clipped by 1 base and J by 1 base, with 13 bases between them. CDR3 protein: CASSLETGWANTEAFF. In nucleotides, the CDR3 is TGTGCCAGCAGCTTAGAAACAGGGTGGGCGAACACTGAAGCTTTCTTT.

V gene TRBV5-4 combines with J gene TRBJ2-5; D gene unclear. V dropped 0 bases and J dropped 3 bases, with 9 bases sitting between them. There are 14 residues in the CDR3. Germline-derived CDR1 and CDR2 are SGHNT and YYREEE (reference sequence). The chain's CDR3 is CASSLGITEETQYF. CDR3 DNA: TGTGCCAGCAGCTTGGGGATCACAGAAGAGACCCAGTACTTC.